This entry lists 27 T cell receptor beta chains sequenced from one sample in a study of beta chain features in type 1 diabetes. Sequenced material consisted of expressed TCRB transcripts (all of the isolated RNA was reverse transcribed). The data were produced by immunoSEQ multiplex PCR, yet TCRdb's version contains in-frame clones alone and is incomplete. The table records around 140,000 clones, 9.5% to 10% of them present only once. The sample taken for sequencing was central memory CD4+ T cells from blood. The receptors stem from a woman aged 40-49 years in good health.

The table lists this clone with a few counts. This chain connects TRBV14 to TRBJ2-3, with 7 positions matching TRBD1. V dropped 5 bases and J dropped 0; count of bases not matched to a gene: 20. The CDR3 is made up of 20 amino acids. Germline V CDR1 and CDR2: SGHDN, FVKESK. CDR3 coding DNA: TGTGCCAGCAGCATCCGAGGGGGCCGGTCCGGGACATCTAGCACAGATACGCAGTATTTT. Encoded protein: CASSIRGGRSGTSSTDTQYF.

The CDR3 region has the DNA TGTGCCAGCAGCTTCTTCGGCTCTGGAAACACCATATATTTT. The encoded protein is CASSFFGSGNTIYF. This chain connects TRBV11-2 to TRBJ1-3; no clear D gene. Germline CDR1 SGHAT, CDR2 FQNNGV. Trimming took off 3 bases at V and 0 bases at J, with 6 bases between the two ends. The CDR3 length is 14 residues.

This clone was counted between two and nine times. The CDR3: CASSVRLAGTGELFF. The CDR3 DNA reads TGTGCCAGCAGTGTTCGTCTAGCGGGGACCGGGGAGCTGTTTTTT. The V and J genes are TRBV2 and TRBJ2-2; 9 nucleotides line up with TRBD2. J lost 5 bases, V lost 4 bases, and 5 bases had no gene match. The CDR3 totals 15 residues. Germline V gives CDR1 SNHLY, CDR2 FYNNEI.

The chain recombines TRBV4-2 with TRBJ2-3; 7 positions agree with TRBD2. The V gene end was trimmed by 4 bases and the J gene end by 4 bases; junction bases not matched to a gene: 5. This CDR3 region has 14 residues. CDR1 LGHNA and CDR2 YNFKEQ come from the germline V gene. The CDR3 DNA follows: TGTGCCAGCAGCCTTTCCGGGGGGTCAGATACGCAGTATTTT. Translation gives CASSLSGGSDTQYF.

The chain employs TRBV7-2 and TRBJ1-5; 7 bases align to TRBD1. The CDR3 totals 16 residues. The junction had 8 bases not matched to a gene; V was cut back by 1 base and J by 5 bases. The germline V gene has CDR1 SGHTA and CDR2 FQGNSA. The CDR3 protein is CASSLVGGGSDQPQHF. In nucleotides, the CDR3 is TGTGCCAGCAGCTTAGTCGGAGGGGGCAGTGATCAGCCCCAGCATTTT.

In its sample, this clone was seen a few times. This CDR3 is CASSLAGGPSYEQYF. In DNA, the CDR3 is TGTGCCAGCAGCTTAGCAGGGGGTCCTTCCTACGAGCAGTACTTC. The chain carries TRBV7-6 and TRBJ2-7; D perhaps matches TRBD1 (6 bases). Trimming took 0 bases from V and 1 from J, leaving 10 bases between them. The CDR3 spans 15 residues. Looked up from germline, CDR1 is SGHVS and CDR2 is FNYEAQ.

Written as DNA, the CDR3 is TGTGCCAGCAGCGTAGGGGACAGCTCTCGGGAGCAGTACTTC. This translates into CASSVGDSSREQYF. The chain has TRBV7-9 and TRBJ2-7, with 7 positions matching TRBD1. The CDR3 length is 14 residues. Germline-derived CDR1 and CDR2 are SEHNR and FQNEAQ (reference sequence). V shed 5 bases and J 7 bases; nucleotides not matched to a gene: 11.

This clone was counted between two and nine times. Distinct nucleotide sequences in the sample also encode this CDR3. The gene calls are TRBV5-1 and TRBJ2-7; perhaps TRBD1 as D (6 bases). The CDR3 runs 14 residues. Per germline, CDR1 SGHRS and CDR2 YFSETQ. Deletions cut 4 bases from V and 2 bases from J, with 13 bases between. The CDR3: CASSLGAGAYEQYF. In nucleotides, the CDR3 is TGCGCCAGCAGCCTGGGGGCAGGCGCCTACGAGCAGTACTTC.

This clone was seen a few times. This chain links TRBV5-1 with TRBJ1-2; 8 nucleotides line up with TRBD1. The CDR3 contains 17 residues. The trim removed 4 bases at V and 4 bases at J, leaving 15 bases unmatched. Germline-derived CDR1 and CDR2 are SGHRS and YFSETQ. For the CDR3, the DNA is TGCGCCAGCAGCCCTGGACAGGGAAGAAGTGGGGCCTATGGCTACACCTTC. This encodes CASSPGQGRSGAYGYTF.

The chain couples TRBV7-2 to TRBJ2-1; 7 nucleotides line up with TRBD1. CDR3 length: 15 residues. The V segment lost 5 bases and the J segment 7 bases; nucleotides outside the gene matches: 11. Germline CDR1 reads SGHTA; CDR2 reads FQGNSA. In nucleotides, the CDR3 is TGTGCCAGCAGCAGACAAGGGGGCGCTGGGAATGAGCAGTTCTTC. It yields the protein CASSRQGGAGNEQFF.

To note about this clone: The germline gene is not matched at one end of the junction; a read error may be the cause. The rearrangement uses TRBV7-7 and TRBJ2-5; D may be TRBD1 (5 bases). The CDR3 covers 14 residues. The germline gives CDR1 SSHAT, CDR2 FNYEAQ (reference sequence). In DNA form, the CDR3 reads TGTGCTAGCAGCTTATCAGGGTTCCAAGAGACCCAGTACTTC. This codes for CASSLSGFQETQYF.

This clone was detected a few times. This chain uses TRBV15 with TRBJ1-1, with 8 bases aligning to TRBD1. The germline CDR1 and CDR2 sequences are LNHNV and YYDKDF (reference sequence). This CDR3 spans 14 amino acids. The V and J ends lost 2 bases and 3 bases, in that order; junction bases with no gene match: 2. The CDR3: CATSRNRGYTEAFF. The CDR3 bases are TGTGCCACCAGCAGAAACAGGGGGTACACTGAAGCTTTCTTT.

This clone was counted at least ten times. The V call is TRBV16, the J call TRBJ1-2, with D possibly being TRBD1 (6 bases). V lost 1 base and J 8 bases, leaving 14 bases between the germline ends. The germline V gene has CDR1 KGHSY and CDR2 FQNENV. This CDR3 is built from 14 residues. CDR3 DNA sequence: TGTGCCAGCAGCCAATGGACGCAGGGGCAAGGCTACACCTTC. Amino acids: CASSQWTQGQGYTF.

The rearrangement uses TRBV9 and TRBJ2-7; D possibly corresponds to TRBD1 (5 bases). V gave up 0 bases and J gave up 7 bases, with 11 bases separating them. The CDR3 extends over 13 amino acids. Germline V gives CDR1 SGDLS, CDR2 YYNGEE. CDR3 region: CASSVGLKGEQYF. Here the CDR3 DNA reads TGTGCCAGCAGCGTAGGGCTTAAGGGGGAGCAGTACTTC.

The chain couples TRBV18 to TRBJ2-7; maybe TRBD2 (6 bases). The V end lost 6 bases, the J end lost 5 bases, and 17 bases lay between the germline ends. This CDR3 comprises 14 residues. Germline values: CDR1 KGHSH, CDR2 LQKENI. The CDR3 nucleotides are TGTGCCAGCTCGCGGGACCTAGGGCAGGACGAGCAGTACTTC. This translates into CASSRDLGQDEQYF.

The chain combines TRBV5-1 with TRBJ1-2, with 9 bases aligning to TRBD1. Germline V gene sequence: CDR1 SGHRS, CDR2 YFSETQ. The CDR3 has 14 residues. With 4 bases clipped from V and 4 bases from J, the junction kept 5 bases outside the gene matches. The CDR3 DNA reads TGCGCCAGCAGCGAAGGACAGGGGATCTATGGCTACACCTTC. This translates into CASSEGQGIYGYTF.

The V gene is TRBV6-6, the J gene TRBJ2-5; TRBD2 agrees at 7 bases. V shed 7 bases and J 4 bases; nucleotides not matched to a gene: 3. CDR3 length: 12 amino acids. CDR1 and CDR2 from the germline V gene are MNHNY and SVGAGI (reference sequence). Here the CDR3 DNA reads TGTGCCAGCAATTGGGGGGGAGAGACCCAGTACTTC. Translation: CASNWGGETQYF.

A few counts support this clone. The chain carries TRBV7-8 and TRBJ1-3, with 8 bases lining up with TRBD1. The CDR3 is 15 residues long. Germline lookup yields CDR1 SGHVS and CDR2 FQNEAQ. V dropped 4 bases and J dropped 0; count of bases not matched to a gene: 2. The CDR3 sequence: CASSSGQGSGNTIYF. The CDR3 DNA follows: TGTGCCAGCAGCTCTGGACAGGGCTCTGGAAACACCATATATTTT.

The rearrangement uses TRBV28 and TRBJ2-7; the D gene is possibly TRBD2 (5 bases). The V end was cut by 3 bases, the J end by 2 bases, with 11 bases between. The germline V gene has CDR1 MDHEN and CDR2 SYDVKM. This CDR3 region has 14 residues. In nucleotides, the CDR3 is TGTGCCAGCAGTTTGGCGGGCGTTACCTACGAGCAGTACTTC. This encodes CASSLAGVTYEQYF. Variable domain in full (rest from reference TRBV28 and TRBJ2-7): DVKVTQSSRYLVKRTGEKVFLECVQDMDHENMFWYRQDPGLGLRLIYFSYDVKMKEKGDIPEGYSVSREKKERFSLILESASTNQTSMYLCASSLAGVTYEQYFGPGTRLTVT.

In this sample, this clone turned up a few times. Compared with germline, one end of the junction differs, possibly owing to a read error. The V gene is TRBV7-6, the J gene TRBJ1-2; 8 bases line up with TRBD1. The CDR3 has 16 amino acids. Germline V lookup: CDR1 SGHVS, CDR2 FNYEAQ. The CDR3 reads CASSLAGRQGNSGYTF. The CDR3 DNA is TGTGCCAGCAGCTTAGCGGGGAGACAGGGGAACTCTGGCTACACCTTC.

This clone was seen only a few times. This chain connects TRBV6-1 to TRBJ2-3, with a weak D call TRBD2 (6 bases). CDR3 length: 14 residues. Germline CDR1 reads MNHNS; CDR2 reads SASEGT. Trimming left V 10 bases short and J 4 bases short, with 18 bases between. CDR3 bases: TGTGCCACCATAGCGGAGTTAAGATCAGATACGCAGTATTTT. It encodes CATIAELRSDTQYF.

This clone was counted only a few times. This rearrangement joins TRBV27 to TRBJ2-5, with D possibly matching TRBD1 (5 bases). The germline V gene encodes CDR1 MNHEY and CDR2 SMNVEV (reference sequence). CDR3 length: 14 residues. V lost 8 bases and J lost 5, with 18 bases in between. DNA for the CDR3: TGTGCCAGCGGTGCATGGGGCAAGGGGGAGACCCAGTACTTC. It is translated as CASGAWGKGETQYF.

The chain's CDR3 is CASRWTGGPEAFF. CDR3 nucleotides: TGTGCCAGCAGGTGGACAGGGGGCCCTGAAGCTTTCTTT. The chain joins TRBV6-1 to TRBJ1-1, with 11 bases matching TRBD1. The junction had 3 bases not matched to a gene; V was cut back by 6 bases and J by 6 bases. The CDR3 is 13 residues long. CDR1 is MNHNS and CDR2 is SASEGT in the germline V gene.

V is TRBV7-6 and J is TRBJ2-7; no definite D call. The V and J ends lost 1 base and 1 base respectively, with 8 bases between them. CDR3 length: 14 residues. CDR1 is SGHVS, CDR2 FNYEAQ, per germline. CDR3 sequence reads: CASSLGQMSYEQYF. The CDR3 bases are TGTGCCAGCAGCTTAGGGCAGATGTCCTACGAGCAGTACTTC.

This clone showed up just a few times. Here the CDR3 DNA reads TGTGCCAGCAGCCGCTGGGAGGGTCAACAAGAGACCCAGTACTTC. Translated, it gives CASSRWEGQQETQYF. The chain links TRBV11-2 to TRBJ2-5; 7 bases line up with TRBD2. After removal of 5 bases from V and 2 bases from J, the junction contained 8 bases not matched to a gene. The CDR3 runs to 15 residues. Germline loops: CDR1 SGHAT, CDR2 FQNNGV. Full variable domain (outside the CDR3, taken from reference TRBV11-2 and TRBJ2-5): EAGVAQSPRYKIIEKRQSVAFWCNPISGHATLYWYQQILGQGPKLLIQFQNNGVVDDSQLPKDRFSAERLKGVDSTLKIQPAKLEDSAVYLCASSRWEGQQETQYFGPGTRLLVL.

The rearrangement uses TRBV5-4 and TRBJ2-3; 9 bases fit TRBD1. The V gene end was trimmed by 2 bases and the J gene end by 3 bases; junction bases not matched to a gene: 1. Germline loops: CDR1 SGHNT, CDR2 YYREEE (reference sequence). This CDR3 contains 14 residues. CDR3 sequence: CASSLQGATDTQYF. The DNA for the CDR3 is TGTGCCAGCAGCTTACAGGGGGCGACAGATACGCAGTATTTT.

The genes are TRBV7-8 and TRBJ2-5; possibly TRBD1 for D (6 bases). V lost 3 bases and J 1 base, leaving 12 bases between the germline ends. The length of the CDR3 is 15 residues. Looked up from germline, CDR1 is SGHVS and CDR2 is FQNEAQ. CDR3 residues: CASSLTGHRQETQYF. The CDR3 nucleotides read TGTGCCAGCAGCTTGACAGGACACCGCCAAGAGACCCAGTACTTC.